The rows below give T cell receptor beta chains drawn from one sample of a study of Ad26.COV2.S vaccination and SARS-CoV-2 variants. Libraries were prepared by immunoSEQ multiplex PCR; TCRdb keeps only in-frame clonotypes and omits some of them. The sample lists about 350,000 clones, roughly 81% seen once, with 3.3% in the top ten. Material: peripheral blood, obtained in a trial of Ad26.COV2.S vaccine versus placebo. The receptors derive from a person between 18 and 65 years old who received the Ad26.COV2.S COVID-19 vaccine or a placebo. Each CDR3 is given with its conserved first and last residue. A D gene is named only where the DNA matches it firmly. Size tells how often a clone was seen (once, few, many) or the class of an expanded clone, and some rows leave it out.

v_call	j_call	d_call	clone_size	cdr3_aa	cdr3_nt
TRBV24-1	TRBJ2-1	TRBD2	.	CATSDPTSGAYNEQFF	TGTGCCACCAGTGACCCGACTAGCGGGGCGTACAATGAGCAGTTCTTC
TRBV9	TRBJ2-7	TRBD1	.	CASSAAGTGARSYEQYF	TGTGCCAGCAGCGCCGCAGGGACAGGGGCCCGCTCCTACGAGCAGTACTTC
TRBV7-9	TRBJ2-7	TRBD2	.	CASSPLAGEDEQYF	TGTGCCAGCAGCCCCCTCGCGGGAGAGGATGAGCAGTACTTC
TRBV11-3	TRBJ2-3	.	.	CASSIDRGTDTQYF	TGTGCCAGCAGTATCGATAGGGGAACAGATACGCAGTATTTT
TRBV6-5	TRBJ2-2	.	.	CASRKIDRLSGELFF	TGTGCCAGCAGAAAGATAGACAGGCTATCCGGGGAGCTGTTTTTT
TRBV25-1	TRBJ2-2	TRBD2	many	CASTPGLAGTGGELFF	TGTGCCAGCACACCAGGACTAGCGGGGACGGGCGGGGAGCTGTTTTTT
TRBV5-1	TRBJ2-2	.	.	CASSLAGMGSGELFF	TGCGCCAGCAGCTTGGCCGGGATGGGGTCCGGGGAGCTGTTTTTT
TRBV27	TRBJ1-6	.	.	CASHRGMDSPLHF	TGTGCCAGCCACCGGGGGATGGATTCACCCCTCCACTTT
TRBV7-2	TRBJ2-7	TRBD1	once	CASSLQGAKHYEQYF	TGTGCCAGCAGCTTACAGGGGGCGAAACACTACGAGCAGTACTTC
TRBV12-5	TRBJ1-5	.	.	CASTTLLNQPQHF	TGTGCTAGTACCACATTACTCAATCAGCCCCAGCATTTT
TRBV6-2/TRBV6-3	TRBJ2-5	TRBD2	.	CASSYSAGLVRGEPQETQYF	TGTGCCAGCAGTTACTCGGCAGGGCTTGTGCGGGGGGAACCCCAAGAGACCCAGTACTTC
TRBV7-2	TRBJ2-3	TRBD2	.	CASSLLAGDPTDTQYF	TGTGCCAGCAGCTTACTGGCGGGGGACCCCACAGATACGCAGTATTTT
TRBV5-6	TRBJ2-1	.	.	CASSWGEGFNEQFF	TGTGCCAGCAGCTGGGGGGAAGGGTTCAATGAGCAGTTCTTC
TRBV12-3/TRBV12-4	TRBJ2-1	.	.	CASSLGYEQFF	TGTGCCAGCAGTTTAGGATATGAGCAGTTCTTC
TRBV7-8	TRBJ2-1	.	few	CASSFRSRSSYNEQFF	TGTGCCAGCAGCTTCCGCAGCAGAAGCTCCTACAATGAGCAGTTCTTC
TRBV27	TRBJ2-1	.	.	CASSLSGSPVLFF	TGTGCCAGCAGTTTATCGGGTTCCCCGGTCCTGTTCTTC
TRBV13	TRBJ1-3	.	.	CASSLDSSSGNTIYF	TGTGCCAGCAGCTTAGATTCGAGCTCTGGAAACACCATATATTTT
TRBV11-2	TRBJ2-3	.	few	CASSADVDTQYF	TGTGCCAGCAGCGCGGACGTAGATACGCAGTATTTT
TRBV6-6	TRBJ2-7	TRBD2	.	CASSYIAGEDREQYF	TGTGCCAGCAGTTACATAGCGGGAGAAGATCGCGAGCAGTACTTC
TRBV5-1	TRBJ2-2	TRBD1	.	CASSLAGGRNTGELFF	TGCGCCAGCAGCTTGGCAGGGGGCAGGAACACCGGGGAGCTGTTTTTT
TRBV7-9	TRBJ1-1	.	.	CASSLSGGGGAFF	TGTGCCAGCAGCTTATCGGGCGGCGGAGGAGCTTTCTTT
TRBV6-4	TRBJ1-5	.	many	CASSGGDNQPQHF	TGTGCCAGCAGTGGCGGAGACAATCAGCCCCAGCATTTT
TRBV6-1	TRBJ1-2	.	once	CASSAERNDNYFNYGYTF	TGTGCCAGCAGTGCCGAACGCAATGACAACTACTTTAACTATGGCTACACCTTC
TRBV5-1	TRBJ2-3	TRBD2	.	CASSLDGRGTDTQYF	TGCGCCAGCAGCTTGGACGGGAGGGGGACAGATACGCAGTATTTT
TRBV27	TRBJ2-7	.	.	CASSFGQLYEQYF	TGTGCCAGCAGTTTCGGACAGCTTTACGAGCAGTACTTC
TRBV28	TRBJ2-1	.	.	CASSIAFEQFF	TGTGCCAGTTCCATAGCTTTTGAGCAGTTCTTC
TRBV10-2	TRBJ2-1	.	.	CASVKGLGGGQYNEQFF	TGCGCCAGCGTAAAAGGCTTAGGGGGGGGCCAATACAATGAGCAGTTCTTC
TRBV6-2/TRBV6-3	TRBJ2-5	.	.	CASSYRSLIETQYF	TGTGCCAGCAGTTACAGGAGCCTAATAGAGACCCAGTACTTC
TRBV7-2	TRBJ2-2	.	.	CASSLRIRNTGELFF	TGTGCCAGCAGCTTAAGAATACGGAACACCGGGGAGCTGTTTTTT
TRBV19	TRBJ1-1	TRBD1	.	CASSIDGLTGQWTEAFF	TGTGCCAGTAGTATAGATGGGTTGACAGGGCAATGGACTGAAGCTTTCTTT
TRBV6-2/TRBV6-3	TRBJ2-5	TRBD2	.	CASSSKREFGETQYF	TGTGCCAGCAGTTCTAAGCGGGAGTTCGGAGAGACCCAGTACTTC
TRBV5-1	TRBJ2-6	TRBD1	.	CASSLEGGTGFSGANVLTF	TGCGCCAGCAGCTTGGAGGGAGGGACAGGGTTCTCTGGGGCCAACGTCCTGACTTTC
TRBV6-2/TRBV6-3	TRBJ1-2	TRBD1	.	CASSRQGFYGYTF	TGTGCCAGCAGCAGACAGGGTTTCTATGGCTACACCTTC
TRBV7-2	TRBJ1-6	TRBD1	.	CASSPRQGGDSPLHF	TGTGCCAGCAGCCCGAGACAGGGTGGAGATTCACCCCTCCACTTT
TRBV28	TRBJ2-1	TRBD1	.	CASSRPGQGNHEQFF	TGTGCCAGCAGCCGACCGGGACAGGGGAACCATGAGCAGTTCTTC
TRBV9	TRBJ1-2	.	.	CASSVAGGNYGYTF	TGTGCCAGCAGCGTAGCTGGGGGGAACTATGGCTACACCTTC
TRBV2	TRBJ2-7	.	few	CASKVEGIPYEQYF	TGTGCCAGCAAGGTTGAGGGCATACCCTACGAGCAGTACTTC
TRBV30	TRBJ2-1	TRBD2	.	CAWSRGGSPYNEQFF	TGTGCCTGGAGTCGGGGGGGCAGTCCCTACAATGAGCAGTTCTTC
TRBV6-2/TRBV6-3	TRBJ2-5	.	.	CASSYADASETQYF	TGTGCCAGCAGTTACGCCGACGCATCTGAGACCCAGTACTTC
TRBV19	TRBJ2-3	.	.	CASSIARTSTDTQYF	TGTGCCAGTAGTATAGCTAGGACTAGCACAGATACGCAGTATTTT
TRBV7-2	TRBJ1-5	.	.	CASSLGANQPQHF	TGTGCCAGCAGCTTAGGAGCCAATCAGCCCCAGCATTTT
TRBV2	TRBJ1-1	TRBD1	.	CASSPTGLNTEAFF	TGTGCCAGCAGTCCGACAGGGCTGAACACTGAAGCTTTCTTT